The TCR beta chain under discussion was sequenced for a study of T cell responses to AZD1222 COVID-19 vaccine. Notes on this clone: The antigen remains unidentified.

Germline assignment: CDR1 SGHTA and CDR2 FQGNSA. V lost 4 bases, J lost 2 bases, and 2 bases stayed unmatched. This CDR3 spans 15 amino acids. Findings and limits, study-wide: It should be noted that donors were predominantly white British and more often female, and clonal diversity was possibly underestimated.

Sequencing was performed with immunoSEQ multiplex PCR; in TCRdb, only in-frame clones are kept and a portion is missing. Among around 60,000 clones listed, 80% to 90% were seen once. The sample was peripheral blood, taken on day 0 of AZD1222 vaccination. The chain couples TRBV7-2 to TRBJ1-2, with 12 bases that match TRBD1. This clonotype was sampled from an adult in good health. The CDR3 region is CASSWGQGANYGYTF. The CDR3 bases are TGTGCCAGCAGCTGGGGACAGGGGGCAAACTATGGCTACACCTTC. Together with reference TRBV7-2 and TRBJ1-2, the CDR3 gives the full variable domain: GAGVSQSPSNKVTEKGKDVELRCDPISGHTALYWYRQSLGQGLEFLIYFQGNSAPDKSGLPSDRFSAERTGGSVSTLTIQRTQQEDSAVYLCASSWGQGANYGYTFGSGTRLTVV.